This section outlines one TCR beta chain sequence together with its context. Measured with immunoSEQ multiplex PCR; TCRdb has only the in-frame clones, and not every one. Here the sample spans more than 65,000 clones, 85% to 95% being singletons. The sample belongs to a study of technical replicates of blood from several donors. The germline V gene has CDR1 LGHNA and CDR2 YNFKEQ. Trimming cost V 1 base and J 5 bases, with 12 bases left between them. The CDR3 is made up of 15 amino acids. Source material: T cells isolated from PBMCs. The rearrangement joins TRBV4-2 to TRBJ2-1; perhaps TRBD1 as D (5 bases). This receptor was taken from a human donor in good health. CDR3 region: CASSQGPTGHNEQFF. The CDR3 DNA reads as TGTGCCAGCAGCCAAGGACCCACAGGTCACAATGAGCAGTTCTTC.